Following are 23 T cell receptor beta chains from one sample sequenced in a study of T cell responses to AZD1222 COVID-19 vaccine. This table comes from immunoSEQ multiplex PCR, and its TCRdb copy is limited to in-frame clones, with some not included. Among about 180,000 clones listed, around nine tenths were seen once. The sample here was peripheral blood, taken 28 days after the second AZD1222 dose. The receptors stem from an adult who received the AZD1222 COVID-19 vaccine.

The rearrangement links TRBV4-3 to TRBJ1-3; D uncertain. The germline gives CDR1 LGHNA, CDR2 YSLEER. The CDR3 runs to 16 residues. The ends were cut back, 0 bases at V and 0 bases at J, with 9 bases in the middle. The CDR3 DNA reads TGCGCCAGCAGCCAAGATCTGGAGTACTCTGGAAACACCATATATTTT. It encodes CASSQDLEYSGNTIYF.

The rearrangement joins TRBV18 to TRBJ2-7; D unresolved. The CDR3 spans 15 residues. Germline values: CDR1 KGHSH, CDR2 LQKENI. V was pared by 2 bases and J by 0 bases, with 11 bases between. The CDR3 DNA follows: TGTGCCAGCTCACCAGAAAACCAAGGCTCCTACGAGCAGTACTTC. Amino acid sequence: CASSPENQGSYEQYF.

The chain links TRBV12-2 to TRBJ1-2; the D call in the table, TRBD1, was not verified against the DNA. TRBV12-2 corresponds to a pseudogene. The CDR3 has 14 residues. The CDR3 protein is CASRVTGFAYGYTF. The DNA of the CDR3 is TGTGCAAGTCGCGTGACAGGGTTCGCCTATGGCTACACCTTC.

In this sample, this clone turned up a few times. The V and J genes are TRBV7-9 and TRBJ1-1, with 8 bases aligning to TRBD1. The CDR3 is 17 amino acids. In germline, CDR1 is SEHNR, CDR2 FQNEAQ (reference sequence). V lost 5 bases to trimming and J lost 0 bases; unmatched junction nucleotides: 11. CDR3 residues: CASSPARDRRLNTEAFF. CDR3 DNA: TGTGCCAGCAGCCCAGCCAGGGACAGGCGATTGAACACTGAAGCTTTCTTT. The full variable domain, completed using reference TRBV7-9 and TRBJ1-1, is DTGVSQNPRHKITKRGQNVTFRCDPISEHNRLYWYRQTLGQGPEFLTYFQNEAQLEKSRLLSDRFSAERPKGSFSTLEIQRTEQGDSAMYLCASSPARDRRLNTEAFFGQGTRLTVV.

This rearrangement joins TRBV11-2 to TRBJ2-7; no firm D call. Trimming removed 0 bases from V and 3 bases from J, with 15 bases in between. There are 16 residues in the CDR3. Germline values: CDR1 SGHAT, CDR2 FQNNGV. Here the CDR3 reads CASSLEAGHGFYEQYF. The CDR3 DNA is TGTGCCAGCAGCTTAGAGGCCGGGCATGGGTTCTACGAGCAGTACTTC.

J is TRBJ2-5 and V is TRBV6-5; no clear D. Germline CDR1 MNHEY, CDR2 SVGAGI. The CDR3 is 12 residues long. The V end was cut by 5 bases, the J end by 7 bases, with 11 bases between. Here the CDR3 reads CASSRQIGTQYF. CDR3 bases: TGTGCCAGCAGTCGACAAATAGGGACCCAGTACTTC.

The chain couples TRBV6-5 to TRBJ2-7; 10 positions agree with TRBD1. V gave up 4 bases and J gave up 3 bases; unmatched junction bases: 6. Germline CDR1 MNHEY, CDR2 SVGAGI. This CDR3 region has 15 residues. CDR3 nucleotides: TGTGCCAGCAGTTCCGCGGGACAGGGGATCTACGAGCAGTACTTC. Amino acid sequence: CASSSAGQGIYEQYF.

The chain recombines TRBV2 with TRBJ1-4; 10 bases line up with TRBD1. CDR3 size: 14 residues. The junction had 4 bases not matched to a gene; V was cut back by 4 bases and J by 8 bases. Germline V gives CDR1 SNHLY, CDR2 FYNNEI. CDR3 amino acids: CASSGQGAVEKLFF. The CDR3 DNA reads TGTGCCAGCAGTGGACAGGGGGCAGTGGAAAAACTGTTTTTT.

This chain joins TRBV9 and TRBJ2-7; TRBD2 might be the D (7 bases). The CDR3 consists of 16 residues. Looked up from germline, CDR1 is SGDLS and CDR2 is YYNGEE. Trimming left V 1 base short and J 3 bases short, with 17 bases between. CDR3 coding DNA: TGTGCCAGCAGCGTATTTGGGGGGGCCAAATACTACGAGCAGTACTTC. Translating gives CASSVFGGAKYYEQYF.

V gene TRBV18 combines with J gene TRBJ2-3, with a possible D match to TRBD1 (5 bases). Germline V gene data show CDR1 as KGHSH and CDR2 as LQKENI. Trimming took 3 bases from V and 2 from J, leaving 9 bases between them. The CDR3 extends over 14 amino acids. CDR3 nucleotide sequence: TGTGCCAGCTCACCGACGGACAACACAGATACGCAGTATTTT. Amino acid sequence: CASSPTDNTDTQYF. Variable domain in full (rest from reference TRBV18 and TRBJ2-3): NAGVMQNPRHLVRRRGQEARLRCSPMKGHSHVYWYRQLPEEGLKFMVYLQKENIIDESGMPKERFSAEFPKEGPSILRIQQVVRGDSAAYFCASSPTDNTDTQYFGPGTRLTVL.

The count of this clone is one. The CDR3 nucleotides are TGCGCCAGCAGCTTGGTCGCCGGGGTAGATCAGCCCCAGCATTTT. It specifies CASSLVAGVDQPQHF. The genes are TRBV5-1 and TRBJ1-5, with D unresolved. V gave up 0 bases and J gave up 5 bases, with 12 bases separating them. Germline CDR1 reads SGHRS; CDR2 reads YFSETQ. The CDR3 is 15 residues long. The complete variable domain, with remaining parts taken from reference TRBV5-1 and TRBJ1-5, reads KAGVTQTPRYLIKTRGQQVTLSCSPISGHRSVSWYQQTPGQGLQFLFEYFSETQRNKGNFPGRFSGRQFSNSRSEMNVSTLELGDSALYLCASSLVAGVDQPQHFGDGTRLSIL.

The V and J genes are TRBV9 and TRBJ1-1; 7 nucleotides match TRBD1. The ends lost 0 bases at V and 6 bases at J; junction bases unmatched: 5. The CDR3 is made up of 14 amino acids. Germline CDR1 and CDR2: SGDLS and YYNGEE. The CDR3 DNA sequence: TGTGCCAGCAGCGTAGGACAGGGAGGCGCTGAAGCTTTCTTT. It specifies CASSVGQGGAEAFF.

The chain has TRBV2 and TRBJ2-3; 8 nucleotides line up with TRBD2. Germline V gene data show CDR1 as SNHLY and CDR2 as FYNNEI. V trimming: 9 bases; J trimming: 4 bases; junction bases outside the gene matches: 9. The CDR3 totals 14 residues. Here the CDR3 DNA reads TGTGCCAGTAAACCGGGACTAGGTGCAGATACGCAGTATTTT. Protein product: CASKPGLGADTQYF.

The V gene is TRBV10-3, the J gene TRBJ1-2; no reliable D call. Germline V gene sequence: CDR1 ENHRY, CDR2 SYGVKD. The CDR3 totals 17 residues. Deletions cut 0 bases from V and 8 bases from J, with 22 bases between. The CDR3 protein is CAISESGLVIPLRGYTF. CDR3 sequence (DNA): TGTGCCATCAGTGAGTCGGGCCTTGTTATACCACTACGGGGCTACACCTTC.

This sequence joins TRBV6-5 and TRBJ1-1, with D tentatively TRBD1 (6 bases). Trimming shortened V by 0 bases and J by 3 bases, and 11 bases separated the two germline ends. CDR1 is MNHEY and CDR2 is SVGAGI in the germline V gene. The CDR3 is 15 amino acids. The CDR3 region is CASSYSFKGDTEAFF. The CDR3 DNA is TGTGCCAGCAGTTACTCGTTCAAGGGGGACACTGAAGCTTTCTTT.

The CDR3 nucleotides are TGTGCCAGCAACACCCGGACAGATAATTCACCCCTCCACTTT. As protein: CASNTRTDNSPLHF. The rearrangement joins TRBV3-1 (or the pseudogene TRBV3-2) to TRBJ1-6, with D possibly TRBD1 on 6 matching bases. V was clipped by 7 bases and J by 5 bases, with 12 bases between them. The CDR3 totals 14 residues. Germline CDR1 reads LGHDT; CDR2 reads YNNKEL (reference sequence).

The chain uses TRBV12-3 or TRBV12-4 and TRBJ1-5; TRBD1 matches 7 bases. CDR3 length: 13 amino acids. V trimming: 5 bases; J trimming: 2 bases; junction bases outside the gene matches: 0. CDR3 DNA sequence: TGTGCCAGCAGTGGGACAGGCAATCAGCCCCAGCATTTT. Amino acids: CASSGTGNQPQHF.

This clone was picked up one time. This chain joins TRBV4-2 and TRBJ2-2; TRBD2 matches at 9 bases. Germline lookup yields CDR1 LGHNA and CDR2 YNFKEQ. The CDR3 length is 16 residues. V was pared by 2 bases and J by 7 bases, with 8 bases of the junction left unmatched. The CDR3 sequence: CASSQQGSGRGGELFF. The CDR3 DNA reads TGTGCCAGCAGCCAACAAGGTAGCGGGAGAGGCGGGGAGCTGTTTTTT.

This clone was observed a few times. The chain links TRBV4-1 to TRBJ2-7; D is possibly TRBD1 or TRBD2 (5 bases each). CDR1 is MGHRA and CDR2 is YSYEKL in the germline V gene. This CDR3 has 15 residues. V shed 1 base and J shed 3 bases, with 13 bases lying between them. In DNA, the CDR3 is TGCGCCAGCAGCCAAGGTCAGGGAGTCTACTACGAGCAGTACTTC. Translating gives CASSQGQGVYYEQYF.

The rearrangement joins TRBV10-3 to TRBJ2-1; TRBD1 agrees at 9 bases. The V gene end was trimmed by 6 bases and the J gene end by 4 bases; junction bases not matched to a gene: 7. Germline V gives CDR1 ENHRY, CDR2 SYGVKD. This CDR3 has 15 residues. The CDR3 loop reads CAIRKEGQGYNEQFF. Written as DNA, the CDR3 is TGTGCCATCAGAAAAGAAGGACAGGGGTACAATGAGCAGTTCTTC.

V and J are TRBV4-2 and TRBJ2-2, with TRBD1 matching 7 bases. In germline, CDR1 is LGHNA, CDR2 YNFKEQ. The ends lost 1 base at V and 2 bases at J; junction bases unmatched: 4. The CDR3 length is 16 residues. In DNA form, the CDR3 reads TGTGCCAGCAGCCAAGTCAGGGGGATTAACACCGGGGAGCTGTTTTTT. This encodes CASSQVRGINTGELFF.

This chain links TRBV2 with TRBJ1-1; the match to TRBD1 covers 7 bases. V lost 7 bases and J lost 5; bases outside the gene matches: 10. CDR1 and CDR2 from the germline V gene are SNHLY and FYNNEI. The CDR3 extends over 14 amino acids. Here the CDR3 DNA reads TGTGCCAGCACCGAAGGGAGGGGGCCGACTGAAGCTTTCTTT. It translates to CASTEGRGPTEAFF.

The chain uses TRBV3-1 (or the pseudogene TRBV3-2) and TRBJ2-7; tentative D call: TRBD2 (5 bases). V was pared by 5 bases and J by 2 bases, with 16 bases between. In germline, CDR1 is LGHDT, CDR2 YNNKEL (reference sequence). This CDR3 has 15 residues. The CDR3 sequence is CASSYNPLVTYEQYF. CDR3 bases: TGTGCCAGCAGCTATAACCCACTAGTGACCTACGAGCAGTACTTC.